Listed below are T cell receptor beta chains from one sample, sequenced in a study of T-cell reconstitution after alpha-beta-depleted transplantation in children. TCRdb re-analysed the PCR reads in MiXCR, keeping a single row per CDR3 protein. This table has 440,000 or so distinct CDR3 sequences, 43% appearing once. This material consisted of PBMCs, taken before TCRalphabeta/CD19-depleted stem cell transplant. The receptors come from a girl aged 2-10 years with aplastic anemia, due to receive a stem cell transplant. CDR3s include the opening cysteine and the closing phenylalanine or tryptophan. A D gene is named only where the DNA matches it firmly. Clone size, where shown, is once, few, many, or a class for clones that have expanded.

>.|few|15|TRBJ2-1|TRBV15
CATSRDGLSYNEQFF
TGTGCCACCAGCAGAGACGGACTTTCCTACAATGAGCAGTTCTTC
>TRBD2|once|15|TRBJ2-5|TRBV5-1
CASSFYLAEQETQYF
TGCGCCAGCAGCTTTTACCTAGCGGAACAAGAGACCCAGTACTTC
>.|few|16|TRBJ2-2|TRBV9
CASSGGESVRTGELFF
TGTGCCAGCAGCGGAGGGGAATCGGTTAGGACCGGGGAGCTGTTTTTT
>.|many|16|TRBJ1-5|TRBV20-1
CSARDLGLPSNQPQHF
TGCAGTGCTAGAGACCTCGGCTTACCAAGCAATCAGCCCCAGCATTTT
>.|.|13|TRBJ2-5|TRBV12-3/TRBV12-4
CASKKGGEETQYF
TGTGCCAGCAAGAAAGGGGGGGAAGAGACCCAGTACTTC
>.|.|17|TRBJ2-2|TRBV19
CASTERLGTGNTGELFF
TGTGCCAGTACCGAACGCTTGGGGACGGGGAACACCGGGGAGCTGTTTTTT
>.|.|14|TRBJ1-2|TRBV7-3
CASSPGTVLEGYTF
TGTGCCAGCAGCCCGGGGACCGTCCTAGAGGGCTACACCTTC
>TRBD1|.|14|TRBJ1-6|TRBV11-2
CASSSQGGDSPLHF
TGTGCCAGCAGCTCACAGGGGGGGGATTCACCCCTCCACTTT
>.|few|13|TRBJ2-5|TRBV5-1
CASAGGGSETQYF
TGCGCCAGCGCAGGTGGAGGGTCAGAGACCCAGTACTTC
>TRBD2|many|15|TRBJ2-1|TRBV7-2
CASSSTGTSGNEQFF
TGTGCCAGCAGCTCTACCGGGACTAGCGGCAATGAGCAGTTCTTC
>TRBD2|.|17|TRBJ2-2|TRBV3-1
CASSQVVPSGATGELFF
TGTGCCAGCAGCCAAGTTGTTCCTAGCGGGGCGACCGGGGAGCTGTTTTTT
>TRBD1|once|15|TRBJ2-2|TRBV5-1
CASDTGGPRTGELFF
TGCGCCTCCGACACAGGGGGACCGAGGACCGGGGAGCTGTTTTTT
>.|.|14|TRBJ2-1|TRBV7-9
CASSPTGMEGEQFF
TGTGCCAGCAGCCCCACCGGTATGGAGGGTGAGCAGTTCTTC
>.|.|15|TRBJ1-2|TRBV12-3/TRBV12-4
CASSPTGPLNYGYTF
TGTGCCAGCAGCCCAACAGGGCCCCTGAACTATGGCTACACCTTC
>.|many|14|TRBJ2-7|TRBV28
CASSSSPLTYEQYF
TGTGCCAGCAGTTCCTCCCCCTTAACCTACGAGCAGTACTTC
>.|few|16|TRBJ2-3|TRBV7-8
CASSLGRGLSTDTQYF
TGTGCCAGCAGCTTAGGAAGGGGTTTGAGCACAGATACGCAGTATTTT
>TRBD1|.|12|TRBJ1-1|TRBV30
CAWSGPQGIAFF
TGTGCCTGGAGTGGGCCACAGGGGATAGCTTTCTTT
>.|.|11|TRBJ1-1|TRBV20-1
CRAMGGSRAFF
TGCAGGGCGATGGGGGGATCGCGAGCTTTCTTT
>.|few|16|TRBJ2-7|TRBV6-2/TRBV6-3
CASSQRPLAGINEQYF
TGTGCCAGCAGCCAACGACCCCTCGCAGGGATAAACGAGCAGTACTTC
>TRBD2|.|16|TRBJ2-1|TRBV20-1
CSARDRLAGVWNEQFF
TGCAGTGCTAGGGACCGCCTAGCGGGAGTATGGAATGAGCAGTTCTTC
>.|few|12|TRBJ2-1|TRBV20-1
CSVSSSYNEQFF
TGCAGTGTTAGTAGCTCCTACAATGAGCAGTTCTTC
>TRBD1|.|12|TRBJ1-2|TRBV6-1
CASRDRGLGYTF
TGTGCCAGCCGGGACAGGGGGCTCGGCTACACCTTC
>.|.|17|TRBJ2-6|TRBV6-1
CASSEEEWDAGANVLTF
TGTGCCAGCAGTGAAGAAGAATGGGACGCTGGGGCCAACGTCCTGACTTTC
>TRBD1|.|14|TRBJ2-5|TRBV5-1
CASSRGTGEETQYF
TGCGCCAGCAGCCGCGGGACAGGGGAAGAGACCCAGTACTTC
>.|.|15|TRBJ2-3|TRBV2
CASSGARGSTDTQYF
TGTGCCAGCAGTGGGGCCAGGGGAAGCACAGATACGCAGTATTTT
>.|few|13|TRBJ1-2|TRBV7-9
CASTQERADGYTF
TGTGCCAGCACCCAGGAGAGGGCGGATGGCTACACCTTC
>TRBD2|many|15|TRBJ2-4|TRBV7-9
CASSLALAGKSIQYF
TGTGCCAGCAGCTTAGCGCTAGCGGGAAAGTCCATTCAGTACTTC
>.|.|14|TRBJ2-1|TRBV7-6
CASSSGGLNNEQFF
TGTGCCAGCAGCTCGGGGGGCCTTAACAATGAGCAGTTCTTC
>.|.|13|TRBJ2-5|TRBV30
CAWSRGLAETQYF
TGTGCCTGGAGTCGGGGATTAGCAGAGACCCAGTACTTC
>TRBD2|many|12|TRBJ2-7|TRBV6-2/TRBV6-3
CASSWDYYEQYF
TGTGCCAGCAGTTGGGACTACTACGAGCAGTACTTC
>TRBD1|many|15|TRBJ2-3|TRBV12-3/TRBV12-4
CASRRQGAISDTQYF
TGTGCCAGCAGGAGACAGGGGGCAATTTCGGATACGCAGTATTTT
>TRBD1|few|16|TRBJ2-3|TRBV20-1
CSARIPGQGRADTQYF
TGCAGTGCCCGGATCCCGGGACAGGGTCGCGCAGATACGCAGTATTTT
>TRBD2|.|19|TRBJ2-2|TRBV28
CASSLPITSGTRGPGELFF
TGTGCCAGCAGTTTACCAATTACTAGCGGGACCCGTGGGCCCGGGGAGCTGTTTTTT
>.|few|16|TRBJ2-2|TRBV6-5
CASSSRFGTASGELFF
TGTGCCAGCAGTTCTCGATTTGGGACCGCTTCAGGGGAGCTGTTTTTT
>.|.|15|TRBJ1-1|TRBV12-3/TRBV12-4
CASSLSPTGAAEAFF
TGTGCCAGCAGTTTATCCCCCACGGGCGCCGCTGAAGCTTTCTTT
>.|.|12|TRBJ2-1|TRBV29-1
CSVVGGGPEQFF
TGCAGCGTTGTGGGAGGGGGCCCTGAGCAGTTCTTC
>.|.|14|TRBJ2-5|TRBV5-1
CASSLAGVEVTQYF
TGCGCCAGCAGCTTGGCGGGAGTGGAGGTGACCCAGTACTTC
>.|many|13|TRBJ1-5|TRBV15
CATSRRRVQPQHF
TGTGCCACCAGCAGGAGGAGGGTTCAGCCCCAGCATTTT
>.|many|14|TRBJ1-5|TRBV5-6
CASSLGRVNQPQHF
TGTGCCAGCAGCTTAGGACGGGTCAATCAGCCCCAGCATTTT
>.|.|15|TRBJ2-7|TRBV4-1
CASSRYSSSSYEQYF
TGCGCCAGCAGCCGTTATAGTTCAAGCTCCTACGAGCAGTACTTC
>.|few|15|TRBJ2-3|TRBV11-2
CASSSQGADRDTQYF
TGTGCCAGCAGCTCCCAGGGTGCCGATCGAGATACGCAGTATTTT
>.|.|12|TRBJ2-1|TRBV9
CASSATYNEQFF
TGTGCCAGCAGTGCTACCTACAATGAGCAGTTCTTC